The T cell receptor beta chain under discussion was sequenced for a study of human versus mouse CDR3 diversity and MHC coevolution. TCRdb keeps only in-frame clones here, not all; method: immunoSEQ multiplex PCR. Here the sample spans roughly 80,000 clones, around 93% being singletons. As for this clone: Its antigen is not known.

From germline, CDR1 is MGHRA and CDR2 YSYEKL. CDR3 length: 17 residues. V shed 4 bases and J 7 bases; nucleotides not matched to a gene: 15. Overall study findings and caveats: Humans had the largest estimated TCR beta repertoire, about 1.6 million clonotypes. Clonal inequality was lowest in two of the three human donors.

This TCR derives from a person between 25 and 70 years old in good health. The rearrangement uses TRBV4-1 and TRBJ2-7; the match to TRBD2 covers 11 bases. Sequenced: naive CD4+ T cells from blood. Subset denoted: CD45RO-negative CD62L-positive naive CD4 T cells. The CDR3, as DNA: TGCGCCAGCAGCCTTTCGGAACTAGCGGGGGCCTCTAAGGAGCAGTACTTC. Protein product: CASSLSELAGASKEQYF.